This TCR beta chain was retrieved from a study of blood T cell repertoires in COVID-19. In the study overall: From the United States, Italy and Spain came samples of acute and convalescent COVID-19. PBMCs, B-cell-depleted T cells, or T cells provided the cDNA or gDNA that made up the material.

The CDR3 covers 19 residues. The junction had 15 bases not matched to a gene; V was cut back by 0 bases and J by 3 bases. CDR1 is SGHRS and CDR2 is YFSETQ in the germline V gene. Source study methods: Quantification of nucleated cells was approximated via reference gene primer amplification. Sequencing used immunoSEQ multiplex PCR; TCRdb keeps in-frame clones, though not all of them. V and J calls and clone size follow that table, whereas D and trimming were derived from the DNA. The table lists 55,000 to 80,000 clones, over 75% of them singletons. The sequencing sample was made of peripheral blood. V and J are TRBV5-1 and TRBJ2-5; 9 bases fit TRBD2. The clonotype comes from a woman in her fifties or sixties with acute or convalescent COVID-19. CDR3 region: CASSLAPGLASGEEETQYF. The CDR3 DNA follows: TGCGCCAGCAGCTTGGCCCCGGGACTAGCCTCAGGGGAGGAAGAGACCCAGTACTTC.